Sequencing of this TCR beta chain was carried out in a study of blood T cell repertoires in COVID-19. The CDR3 covers 16 residues. Deletions cut 0 bases from V and 3 bases from J, with 15 bases between. In germline, CDR1 is SQVTM, CDR2 ANQGSEA. A single count supports this clone. Some clones are missing from TCRdb's copy, which holds only in-frame ones; the method was immunoSEQ multiplex PCR. The repertoire has 70,000 or so clones, more than 75% of them found once; the top ten carry 7% to 9.5%. The chain couples TRBV29-1 to TRBJ1-5; D might be TRBD1 (5 bases). The receptor was isolated from a human donor in a cohort sampled during active COVID-19. The specimen sequenced was peripheral blood. CDR3 sequence reads: CSVEDPRVYVNQPQHF. In DNA form, the CDR3 reads TGCAGCGTTGAAGACCCCAGGGTGTATGTCAATCAGCCCCAGCATTTT.